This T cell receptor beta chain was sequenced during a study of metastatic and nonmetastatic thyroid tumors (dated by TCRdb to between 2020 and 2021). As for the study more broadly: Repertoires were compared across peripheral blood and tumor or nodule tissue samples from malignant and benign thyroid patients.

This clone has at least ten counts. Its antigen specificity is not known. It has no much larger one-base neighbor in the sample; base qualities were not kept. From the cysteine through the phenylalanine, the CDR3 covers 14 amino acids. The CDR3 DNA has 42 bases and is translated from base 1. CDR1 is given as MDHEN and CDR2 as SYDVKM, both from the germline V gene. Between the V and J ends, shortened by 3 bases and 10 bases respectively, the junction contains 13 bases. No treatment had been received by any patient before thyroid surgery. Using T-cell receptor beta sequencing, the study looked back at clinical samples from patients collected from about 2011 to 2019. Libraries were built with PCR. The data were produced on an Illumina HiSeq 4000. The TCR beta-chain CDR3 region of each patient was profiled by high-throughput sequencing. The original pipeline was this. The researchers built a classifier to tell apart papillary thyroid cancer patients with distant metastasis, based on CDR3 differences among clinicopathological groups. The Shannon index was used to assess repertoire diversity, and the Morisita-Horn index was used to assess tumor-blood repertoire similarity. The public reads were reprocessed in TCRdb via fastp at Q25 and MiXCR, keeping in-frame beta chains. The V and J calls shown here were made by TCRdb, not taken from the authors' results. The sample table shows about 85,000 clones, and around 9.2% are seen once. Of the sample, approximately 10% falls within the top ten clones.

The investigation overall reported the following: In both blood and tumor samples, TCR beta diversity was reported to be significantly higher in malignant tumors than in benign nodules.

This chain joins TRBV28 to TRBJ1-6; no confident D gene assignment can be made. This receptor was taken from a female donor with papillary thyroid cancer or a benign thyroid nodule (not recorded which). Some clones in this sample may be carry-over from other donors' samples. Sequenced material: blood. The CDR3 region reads CASSLNTHSSPLHF. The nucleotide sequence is TGTGCCAGCAGTTTGAACACCCATTCCTCACCCCTCCACTTT.